The source of this T cell receptor (beta chain) is a study of blood T cell repertoires in COVID-19. In the study overall: COVID-19 samples, acute and convalescent, were from the United States, Italy and Spain. PBMCs, B-cell-depleted T cells, or T cells provided the cDNA or gDNA that made up the material.

In germline, CDR1 is MGHRA, CDR2 YSYEKL. Trimming shortened V by 5 bases and J by 0 bases, and 20 bases separated the two germline ends. CDR3 length equals 18 residues. Authors' data handling: Reference gene primer amplification yielded estimated nucleated cell counts. TCRdb keeps only in-frame clones here, not all; method: immunoSEQ multiplex PCR. V, J and clone size derive from that table, while D and trimming were established from the DNA sequence. The table records 300,000 to 400,000 clones, roughly 91% of them present only once. Participants reported their clinical history, and cohort assignment relied on those reports.

The receptor's source is a woman in her late teens or twenties who had recovered from COVID-19. The V call is TRBV4-1, the J call TRBJ2-4; tentative D call: TRBD1 (6 bases). Sequencing input: PBMCs or T cells enriched from blood (not recorded which). The CDR3 loop is CASSSDWTAHLAKNIQYF. CDR3 nucleotide sequence: TGCGCCAGCAGCTCGGATTGGACAGCGCATCTAGCCAAAAACATTCAGTACTTC.